A selection of T cell receptor beta chains follows, all from one sample in a study of blood T cell repertoires in COVID-19. This table comes from immunoSEQ multiplex PCR, and its TCRdb copy is limited to in-frame clones, with some not included. The sample holds approximately 67,000 clones; over 80% are singletons and the top ten take approximately 8%. The sample taken for sequencing was peripheral blood. These receptors were taken from a man aged 50 or older with active COVID-19. Each CDR3 is given with its conserved first and last residue. Fields, in order: J gene, D gene, clone size, V gene, CDR3 protein, CDR3 DNA. D genes are given only for firm matches. The size of a clone is reported for some rows only, either as once, few or many, or as a class for expanded clones.

J gene: TRBJ1-6
D gene: TRBD1
clone size: .
V gene: TRBV24-1
CDR3 protein: CATSGGQGPLHF
CDR3 DNA: TGTGCCACCAGTGGCGGACAGGGTCCCCTCCACTTT

J gene: TRBJ2-7
D gene: TRBD1
clone size: few
V gene: TRBV7-9
CDR3 protein: CASSSGGTGSEQYF
CDR3 DNA: TGTGCCAGCAGCTCAGGGGGGACAGGGAGTGAGCAGTACTTC

J gene: TRBJ2-2
D gene: .
clone size: .
V gene: TRBV5-1
CDR3 protein: CASSLGVSGNTGELFF
CDR3 DNA: TGCGCCAGCAGCTTGGGCGTCTCAGGGAACACCGGGGAGCTGTTTTTT

J gene: TRBJ2-5
D gene: TRBD2
clone size: .
V gene: TRBV7-2
CDR3 protein: CASSDGLAGVQETQYF
CDR3 DNA: TGTGCCAGCAGCGACGGACTAGCGGGGGTACAAGAGACCCAGTACTTC

J gene: TRBJ2-1
D gene: TRBD2
clone size: .
V gene: TRBV27
CDR3 protein: CASSSSYGGGAKSSYNEQFF
CDR3 DNA: TGTGCCAGCAGTTCCTCCTATGGCGGGGGGGCAAAAAGCTCCTACAATGAGCAGTTCTTC

J gene: TRBJ2-5
D gene: TRBD2
clone size: .
V gene: TRBV9
CDR3 protein: CASSVGTSGGARETQYF
CDR3 DNA: TGTGCCAGCAGCGTAGGCACTAGCGGGGGGGCTCGGGAGACCCAGTACTTC

J gene: TRBJ1-1
D gene: TRBD1
clone size: .
V gene: TRBV5-5
CDR3 protein: CASSRLDRGGTEAFF
CDR3 DNA: TGTGCCAGCAGTCGGCTGGACAGGGGGGGTACTGAAGCTTTCTTT

J gene: TRBJ2-4
D gene: .
clone size: once
V gene: TRBV6-2/TRBV6-3
CDR3 protein: CASSYYSGPGNVF
CDR3 DNA: TGTGCCAGCAGTTACTACAGCGGTCCGGGGAACGTCTTC

J gene: TRBJ1-2
D gene: .
clone size: .
V gene: TRBV28
CDR3 protein: CASSATPGIYGYTF
CDR3 DNA: TGTGCCAGCAGCGCAACCCCAGGGATCTATGGCTACACCTTC

J gene: TRBJ2-7
D gene: .
clone size: few
V gene: TRBV28
CDR3 protein: CASVTVLSSYEQYF
CDR3 DNA: TGTGCCAGCGTAACAGTGCTTAGCTCCTACGAGCAGTACTTC

J gene: TRBJ1-5
D gene: .
clone size: .
V gene: TRBV2
CDR3 protein: CASSDRSGLGNQPQHF
CDR3 DNA: TGTGCCAGCAGTGATCGTTCAGGGTTGGGCAATCAGCCCCAGCATTTT

J gene: TRBJ2-7
D gene: .
clone size: .
V gene: TRBV5-1
CDR3 protein: CASSSPTKPGLRVYEQYF
CDR3 DNA: TGCGCCAGCAGTAGCCCTACCAAACCGGGACTGCGGGTATACGAGCAGTACTTC

J gene: TRBJ2-3
D gene: TRBD1
clone size: .
V gene: TRBV28
CDR3 protein: CASSSLTGWGDTQYF
CDR3 DNA: TGTGCCAGCAGTTCCTTGACAGGGTGGGGAGATACGCAGTATTTT

J gene: TRBJ2-5
D gene: .
clone size: few
V gene: TRBV11-2
CDR3 protein: CASSPGYQETQYF
CDR3 DNA: TGTGCCAGCAGCCCAGGGTACCAAGAGACCCAGTACTTC

J gene: TRBJ1-2
D gene: .
clone size: .
V gene: TRBV27
CDR3 protein: CASSFTAGEVNGYTF
CDR3 DNA: TGTGCCAGCAGTTTCACGGCCGGGGAGGTGAATGGCTACACCTTC

J gene: TRBJ2-3
D gene: TRBD2
clone size: .
V gene: TRBV7-2
CDR3 protein: CASSPDLGRADTQYF
CDR3 DNA: TGTGCCAGCAGCCCAGATCTAGGGAGGGCAGATACGCAGTATTTT

J gene: TRBJ1-1
D gene: .
clone size: .
V gene: TRBV18
CDR3 protein: CASSLATTEAFF
CDR3 DNA: TGTGCCAGCTCACTTGCGACTACTGAAGCTTTCTTT

J gene: TRBJ2-3
D gene: .
clone size: .
V gene: TRBV10-3
CDR3 protein: CAISESSLAADTQYF
CDR3 DNA: TGTGCCATCAGTGAGTCGAGTCTCGCGGCAGATACGCAGTATTTT

J gene: TRBJ2-3
D gene: TRBD2
clone size: .
V gene: TRBV24-1
CDR3 protein: CATSPRGATDTQYF
CDR3 DNA: TGTGCCACCTCCCCGCGGGGGGCAACAGATACGCAGTATTTT

J gene: TRBJ2-2
D gene: TRBD1
clone size: few
V gene: TRBV5-4
CDR3 protein: CASRQAGTANTGELFF
CDR3 DNA: TGTGCCAGCAGACAAGCCGGGACAGCGAACACCGGGGAGCTGTTTTTT

J gene: TRBJ2-7
D gene: TRBD1
clone size: once
V gene: TRBV9
CDR3 protein: CASGTGRDYEQYF
CDR3 DNA: TGTGCCAGCGGGACAGGGAGGGACTACGAGCAGTACTTC

J gene: TRBJ2-6
D gene: .
clone size: .
V gene: TRBV5-4
CDR3 protein: CASSLGGNSGANVLTF
CDR3 DNA: TGTGCCAGCAGCTTGGGTGGCAACTCTGGGGCCAACGTCCTGACTTTC

J gene: TRBJ1-1
D gene: .
clone size: .
V gene: TRBV5-4
CDR3 protein: CASSLGQSYTEAFF
CDR3 DNA: TGTGCCAGCAGCTTGGGACAGAGCTACACTGAAGCTTTCTTT

J gene: TRBJ2-4
D gene: TRBD2
clone size: .
V gene: TRBV7-3
CDR3 protein: CASSLPAGGANIQYF
CDR3 DNA: TGTGCCAGCAGCTTACCCGCGGGAGGGGCTAACATTCAGTACTTC

J gene: TRBJ1-4
D gene: .
clone size: few
V gene: TRBV4-3
CDR3 protein: CASSLLGGEATNEKLFF
CDR3 DNA: TGCGCCAGCAGCCTGCTGGGGGGTGAAGCAACTAATGAAAAACTGTTTTTT

J gene: TRBJ2-1
D gene: TRBD2
clone size: .
V gene: TRBV6-5
CDR3 protein: CASSSRAGGPVGEQFF
CDR3 DNA: TGTGCCAGCAGTTCGAGAGCGGGAGGGCCAGTTGGGGAGCAGTTCTTC

J gene: TRBJ1-5
D gene: .
clone size: .
V gene: TRBV5-8
CDR3 protein: CASSQRTAWSNQPQHF
CDR3 DNA: TGTGCCAGCAGCCAAAGGACAGCCTGGAGCAATCAGCCCCAGCATTTT

J gene: TRBJ2-2
D gene: TRBD2
clone size: .
V gene: TRBV5-4
CDR3 protein: CASSLVASGGTGELFF
CDR3 DNA: TGTGCCAGCAGCTTGGTGGCTAGCGGGGGTACCGGGGAGCTGTTTTTT

J gene: TRBJ2-7
D gene: .
clone size: .
V gene: TRBV5-1
CDR3 protein: CASSLQGSYEQYF
CDR3 DNA: TGCGCCAGCAGCTTACAGGGCTCCTACGAGCAGTACTTC

J gene: TRBJ2-3
D gene: TRBD1
clone size: .
V gene: TRBV4-1
CDR3 protein: CASSQPMYRGRRVPDTQYF
CDR3 DNA: TGCGCCAGCAGCCAACCCATGTACAGGGGGCGTAGGGTCCCAGATACGCAGTATTTT

J gene: TRBJ1-1
D gene: TRBD1
clone size: .
V gene: TRBV19
CDR3 protein: CASTKDRGAEAFF
CDR3 DNA: TGTGCCAGTACTAAGGACAGGGGCGCTGAAGCTTTCTTT

J gene: TRBJ1-2
D gene: TRBD1
clone size: .
V gene: TRBV24-1
CDR3 protein: CATSDLRGQGYGYTF
CDR3 DNA: TGTGCCACCAGTGATTTGCGGGGACAGGGTTATGGCTACACCTTC

J gene: TRBJ1-1
D gene: .
clone size: .
V gene: TRBV4-3
CDR3 protein: CASSQGPSGGTEAFF
CDR3 DNA: TGCGCCAGCAGCCAAGGTCCCTCGGGGGGCACTGAAGCTTTCTTT

J gene: TRBJ2-5
D gene: .
clone size: .
V gene: TRBV5-1
CDR3 protein: CASSPVFSPGETQYF
CDR3 DNA: TGCGCCAGCAGCCCTGTTTTTAGCCCCGGAGAGACCCAGTACTTC

J gene: TRBJ1-1
D gene: .
clone size: .
V gene: TRBV5-6
CDR3 protein: CASSPLGGVNTEAFF
CDR3 DNA: TGTGCCAGCAGCCCCCTGGGGGGGGTGAACACTGAAGCTTTCTTT

J gene: TRBJ2-7
D gene: .
clone size: .
V gene: TRBV7-2
CDR3 protein: CASSSGWGYEQYF
CDR3 DNA: TGTGCCAGCAGCTCGGGGTGGGGCTACGAGCAGTACTTC

J gene: TRBJ2-3
D gene: TRBD2
clone size: .
V gene: TRBV18
CDR3 protein: CASSPRTSGNTDTQYF
CDR3 DNA: TGTGCCAGCTCACCCCGGACTAGCGGGAACACAGATACGCAGTATTTT

J gene: TRBJ1-2
D gene: TRBD1
clone size: .
V gene: TRBV6-5
CDR3 protein: CASLGTGYLLGYTF
CDR3 DNA: TGTGCCAGTTTGGGGACAGGGTATTTATTAGGCTACACCTTC

J gene: TRBJ2-2
D gene: .
clone size: .
V gene: TRBV4-2
CDR3 protein: CASSQVGANRVFF
CDR3 DNA: TGTGCCAGCAGCCAAGTCGGGGCGAACAGGGTGTTTTTT

J gene: TRBJ2-3
D gene: .
clone size: .
V gene: TRBV28
CDR3 protein: CASRGGADTDTQYF
CDR3 DNA: TGTGCCAGCAGAGGCGGGGCCGACACAGATACGCAGTATTTT

J gene: TRBJ2-3
D gene: .
clone size: .
V gene: TRBV24-1
CDR3 protein: CATSSRDTQYF
CDR3 DNA: TGTGCCACCAGTAGCAGGGATACGCAGTATTTT

J gene: TRBJ1-2
D gene: .
clone size: .
V gene: TRBV4-3
CDR3 protein: CASSPTPSFNYGYTF
CDR3 DNA: TGCGCCAGCAGCCCAACGCCGAGCTTTAACTATGGCTACACCTTC

J gene: TRBJ1-2
D gene: .
clone size: .
V gene: TRBV9
CDR3 protein: CASSEPTVRGYTF
CDR3 DNA: TGTGCCAGCAGCGAACCGACAGTGCGTGGCTACACCTTC

J gene: TRBJ2-3
D gene: TRBD2
clone size: .
V gene: TRBV10-2
CDR3 protein: CASSISGRVTDTQYF
CDR3 DNA: TGCGCCAGCAGTATCAGCGGGAGGGTCACAGATACGCAGTATTTT

J gene: TRBJ1-6
D gene: .
clone size: .
V gene: TRBV7-2
CDR3 protein: CASSLGGDSPLHF
CDR3 DNA: TGTGCCAGCAGCTTAGGGGGGGACTCACCCCTCCACTTT

J gene: TRBJ2-5
D gene: TRBD2
clone size: .
V gene: TRBV5-4
CDR3 protein: CASSLPSGVWRETQYF
CDR3 DNA: TGTGCCAGCAGCTTGCCTAGCGGGGTCTGGAGGGAGACCCAGTACTTC

J gene: TRBJ1-1
D gene: .
clone size: .
V gene: TRBV6-5
CDR3 protein: CASRQAVTNTEAFF
CDR3 DNA: TGTGCCAGTAGACAGGCTGTTACGAACACTGAAGCTTTCTTT

J gene: TRBJ2-7
D gene: .
clone size: .
V gene: TRBV6-2/TRBV6-3
CDR3 protein: CASSYAAFTEQYF
CDR3 DNA: TGTGCCAGCAGTTACGCGGCTTTCACCGAGCAGTACTTC

J gene: TRBJ1-4
D gene: .
clone size: .
V gene: TRBV6-5
CDR3 protein: CASRTSRGGEKLFF
CDR3 DNA: TGTGCCAGCAGAACCTCGCGGGGGGGGGAAAAACTGTTTTTT

J gene: TRBJ2-4
D gene: .
clone size: .
V gene: TRBV2
CDR3 protein: CASSPTGAKNIQYF
CDR3 DNA: TGTGCCAGCAGCCCGACAGGAGCCAAAAACATTCAGTACTTC

J gene: TRBJ2-7
D gene: TRBD1
clone size: .
V gene: TRBV6-6
CDR3 protein: CASRQGALAYEQYF
CDR3 DNA: TGTGCCAGTAGACAGGGGGCCCTAGCCTACGAGCAGTACTTC

J gene: TRBJ2-3
D gene: TRBD1
clone size: .
V gene: TRBV6-6
CDR3 protein: CASSHRGADTQYF
CDR3 DNA: TGTGCCAGCAGTCACAGGGGAGCAGATACGCAGTATTTT

J gene: TRBJ1-1
D gene: TRBD1
clone size: .
V gene: TRBV27
CDR3 protein: CASSLYGGQGDTEAFF
CDR3 DNA: TGTGCCAGCAGTTTATATGGGGGACAGGGAGATACTGAAGCTTTCTTT